This T cell receptor (beta chain) emerged from a study of T cell responses to AZD1222 COVID-19 vaccine. Study summary: Pooling covered second doses at about 4 or about 12 weeks.

Produced via immunoSEQ multiplex PCR; TCRdb's table is partial and in-frame only. There are 150,000 to 200,000 clones in the sample; approximately 92% occur only once, and around 2.5% lies in the top ten. The germline V and J ends were trimmed by 1 base and 6 bases, with 13 bases remaining between them. Germline V gene sequence: CDR1 SQVTM, CDR2 ANQGSEA. CDR3 size: 14 residues. The clonotype comes from an adult in good health. Sequencing used peripheral blood, obtained on day 0 of AZD1222 vaccination. The rearrangement links TRBV29-1 to TRBJ2-4; D might be TRBD1 (6 bases). The CDR3 coding sequence is TGCAGCGTTGAAGTGTTCGGACAGCTAAACATTCAGTACTTC. Translated, it gives CSVEVFGQLNIQYF.